This T cell receptor (beta chain) originates from a study of tissue T cells after allogeneic stem cell transplantation. Study context: CD3+ T cells were flow-sorted when enough cells; otherwise DNA extracted directly.

Details on this clone: Antigen: not known.

Study findings and constraints: Anatomically similar tissues had similar TCR repertoires within each patient.

Here immunoSEQ multiplex PCR was the method, and the copy in TCRdb shows in-frame clones only, minus some. The sample includes tens of thousands of clones, 65% to 90% seen only once; the top ten take more than 3%. This TCR was sampled from a woman aged 18 to 49 who later had graft-versus-host disease after an allogeneic stem cell transplant. This specimen consisted of blood, obtained before transplantation.

The CDR3 here is CASSESQSTDTQYF. CDR3 bases: TGCGCCAGCAGTGAGTCCCAGAGCACAGATACGCAGTATTTT. The rearrangement links TRBV10-1 to TRBJ2-3; D unresolved. The germline V gene encodes CDR1 WNHNN and CDR2 SYGVQD (reference sequence). The CDR3 has 14 residues. The V gene lost 0 bases and the J gene lost 0 bases, with 4 bases spanning the gap.